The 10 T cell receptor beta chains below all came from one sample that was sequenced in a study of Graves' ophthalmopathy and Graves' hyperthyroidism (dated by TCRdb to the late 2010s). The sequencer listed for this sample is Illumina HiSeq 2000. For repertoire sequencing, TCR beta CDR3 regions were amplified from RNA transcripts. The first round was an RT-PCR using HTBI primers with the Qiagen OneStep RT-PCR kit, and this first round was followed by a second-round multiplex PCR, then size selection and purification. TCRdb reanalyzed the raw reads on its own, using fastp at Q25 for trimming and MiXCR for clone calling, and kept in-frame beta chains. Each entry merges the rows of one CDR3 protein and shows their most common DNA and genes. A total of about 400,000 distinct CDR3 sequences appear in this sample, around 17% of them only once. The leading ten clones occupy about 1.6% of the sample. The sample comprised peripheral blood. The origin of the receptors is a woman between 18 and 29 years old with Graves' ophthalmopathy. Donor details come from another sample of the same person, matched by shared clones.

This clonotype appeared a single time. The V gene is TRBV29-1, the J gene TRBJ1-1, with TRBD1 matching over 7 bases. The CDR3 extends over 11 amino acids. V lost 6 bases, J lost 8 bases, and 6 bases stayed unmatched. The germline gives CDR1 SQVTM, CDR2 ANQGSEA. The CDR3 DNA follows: TGCAGCGTACAGGGGAACGCGGAAGCTTTCTTT. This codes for CSVQGNAEAFF.

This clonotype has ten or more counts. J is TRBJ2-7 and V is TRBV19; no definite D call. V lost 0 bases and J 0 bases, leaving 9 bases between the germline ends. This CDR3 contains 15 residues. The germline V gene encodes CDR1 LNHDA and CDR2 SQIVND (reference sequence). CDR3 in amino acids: CASSIDPRRSYEQYF. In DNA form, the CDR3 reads TGTGCCAGTAGTATAGATCCCAGGCGCTCCTACGAGCAGTACTTC.

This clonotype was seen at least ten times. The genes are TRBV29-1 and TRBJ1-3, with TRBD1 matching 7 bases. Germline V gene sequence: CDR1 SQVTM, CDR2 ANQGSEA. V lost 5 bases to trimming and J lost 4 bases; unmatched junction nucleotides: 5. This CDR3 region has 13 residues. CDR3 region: CSVSGTAGNTIYF. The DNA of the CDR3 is TGCAGCGTTTCCGGGACAGCGGGAAACACCATATATTTT.

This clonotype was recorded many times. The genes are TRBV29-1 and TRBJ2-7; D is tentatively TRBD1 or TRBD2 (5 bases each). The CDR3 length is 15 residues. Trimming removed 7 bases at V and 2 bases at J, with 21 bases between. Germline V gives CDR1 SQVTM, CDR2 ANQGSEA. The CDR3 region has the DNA TGCAGCGCGTTGGGGACCGAGGGTGGCGCCTACGAGCAGTACTTC. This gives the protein CSALGTEGGAYEQYF.

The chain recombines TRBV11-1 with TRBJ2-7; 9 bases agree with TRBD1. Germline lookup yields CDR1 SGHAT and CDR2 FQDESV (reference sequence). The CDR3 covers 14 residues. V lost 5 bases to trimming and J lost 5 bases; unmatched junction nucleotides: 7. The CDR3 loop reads CASSPRDRVHEQYF. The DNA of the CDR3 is TGTGCCAGCAGCCCGCGGGACAGGGTTCACGAGCAGTACTTC.

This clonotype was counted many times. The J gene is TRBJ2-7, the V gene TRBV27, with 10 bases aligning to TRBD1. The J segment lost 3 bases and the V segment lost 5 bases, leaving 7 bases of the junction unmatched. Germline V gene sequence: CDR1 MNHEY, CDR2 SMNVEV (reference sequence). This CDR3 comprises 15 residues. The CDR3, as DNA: TGTGCCAGCAGTAGAGGGACAGGGGTTGTCTACGAGCAGTACTTC. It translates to CASSRGTGVVYEQYF.

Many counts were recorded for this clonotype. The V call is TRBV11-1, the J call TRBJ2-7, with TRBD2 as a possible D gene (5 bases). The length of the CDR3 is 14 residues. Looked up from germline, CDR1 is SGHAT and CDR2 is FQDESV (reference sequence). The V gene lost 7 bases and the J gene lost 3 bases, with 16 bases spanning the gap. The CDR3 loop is CASKVESGLYEQYF. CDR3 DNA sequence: TGTGCCAGCAAAGTGGAGAGCGGACTCTACGAGCAGTACTTC.

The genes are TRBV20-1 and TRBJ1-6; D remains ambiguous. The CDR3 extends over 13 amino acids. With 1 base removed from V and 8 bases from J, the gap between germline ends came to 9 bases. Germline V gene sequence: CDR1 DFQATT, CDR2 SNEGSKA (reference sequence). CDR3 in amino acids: CSARGMMYSPLHF. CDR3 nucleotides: TGCAGTGCTAGAGGGATGATGTATTCACCCCTCCACTTT.

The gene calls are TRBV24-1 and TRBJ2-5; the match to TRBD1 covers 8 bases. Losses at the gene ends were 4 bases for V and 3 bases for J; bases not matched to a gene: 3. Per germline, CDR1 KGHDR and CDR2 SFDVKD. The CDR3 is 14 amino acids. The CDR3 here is CATSDYRGEETQYF. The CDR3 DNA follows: TGTGCCACCAGTGACTACAGGGGGGAAGAGACCCAGTACTTC.

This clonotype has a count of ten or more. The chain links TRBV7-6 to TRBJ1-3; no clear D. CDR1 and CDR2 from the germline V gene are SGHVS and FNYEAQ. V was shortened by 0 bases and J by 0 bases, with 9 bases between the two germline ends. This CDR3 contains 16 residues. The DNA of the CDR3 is TGTGCCAGCAGCTTAGCGACGGGAAACTCTGGAAACACCATATATTTT. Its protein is CASSLATGNSGNTIYF.